This T cell receptor beta chain originates from a study of blood T cell repertoires in COVID-19. Study information: COVID-19 samples from acute and convalescent phases originated in the United States, Italy and Spain.

This CDR3 region has 16 residues. CDR1 is KGHSH, CDR2 LQKENI, per germline. Germline trimming cut 1 base from V and 5 bases from J; bases unmatched to any gene: 5. Study processing details: Amplification from reference gene primers served as the basis for estimated nucleated cell counts. Produced via immunoSEQ multiplex PCR; TCRdb's table is partial and in-frame only. Clone size and V and J calls were adopted from that table, with D and trimming inferred from the DNA. The table records about 210,000 clones, 81% of them present only once. Everyone who took part was 18 to 89 years old, and they came from about 25 US areas.

The sample taken for sequencing was PBMCs or T cells enriched from blood (not recorded which). The chain recombines TRBV18 with TRBJ2-1; TRBD1 matches at 10 bases. This sequence was found in a woman aged 45-59 years with acute COVID-19. The CDR3 DNA is TGTGCCAGCTCACCACTCGGGACAGGGGCTAACAATGAGCAGTTCTTC. Translated, it gives CASSPLGTGANNEQFF.